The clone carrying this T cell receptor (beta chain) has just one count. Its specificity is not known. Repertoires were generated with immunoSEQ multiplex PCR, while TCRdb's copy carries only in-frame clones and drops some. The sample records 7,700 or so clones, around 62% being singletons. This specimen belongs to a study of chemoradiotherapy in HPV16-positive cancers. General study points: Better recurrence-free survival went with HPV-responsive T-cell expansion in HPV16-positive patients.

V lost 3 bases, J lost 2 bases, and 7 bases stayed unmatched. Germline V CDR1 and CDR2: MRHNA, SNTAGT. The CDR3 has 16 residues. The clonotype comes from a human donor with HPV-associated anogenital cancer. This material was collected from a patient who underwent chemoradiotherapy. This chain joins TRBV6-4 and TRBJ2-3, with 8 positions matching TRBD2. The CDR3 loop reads CASSEWREVYTDTQYF. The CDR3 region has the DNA TGTGCCAGCAGTGAATGGCGGGAGGTCTACACAGATACGCAGTATTTT.